This T cell receptor (beta chain) was retrieved from a study of blood T cell repertoires in COVID-19. Authors' data handling: Reference gene primers were amplified, and this amplification served to estimate nucleated cell counts. Assay used: immunoSEQ multiplex PCR; TCRdb lists only in-frame clones, some missing. V and J calls and clone size are copied from that table; D and trimming were computed from the DNA. This table holds 200,000 or so clones, about 79% found once. The CDR3 length is 14 residues. Germline V gene lookup returns CDR1 KGHSH and CDR2 LQKENI. The V and J ends lost 3 bases and 5 bases respectively, with 14 bases between them.

The sample consisted of peripheral blood. The J gene is TRBJ2-7, the V gene TRBV18; D uncertain. This sequence was found in a middle-aged man who had recovered from COVID-19. CDR3 nucleotide sequence: TGTGCCAGCTCACCCAGGCGTTCGTGGAACGAGCAGTACTTC. It specifies CASSPRRSWNEQYF.